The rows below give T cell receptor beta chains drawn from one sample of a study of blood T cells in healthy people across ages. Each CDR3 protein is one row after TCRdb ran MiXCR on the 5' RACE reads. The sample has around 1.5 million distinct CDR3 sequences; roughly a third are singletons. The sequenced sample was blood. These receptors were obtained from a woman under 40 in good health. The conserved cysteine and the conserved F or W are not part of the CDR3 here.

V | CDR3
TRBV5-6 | ASSLVGAPGGEQF
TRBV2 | ASRGLAGASEKETQY
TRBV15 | ATSRDWTTTLGTQY
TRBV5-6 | ASSPLPWSTEAF
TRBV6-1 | ASREVYRVDLH
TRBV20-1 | SARAERQETQY
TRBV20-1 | SAPTQGSYGYT
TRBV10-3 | AARGDSGGAHNEQF
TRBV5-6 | ASSFYRGSSYEQY
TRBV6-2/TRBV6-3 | ASKRDKGPDTQY
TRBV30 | AWMAGDGSYNEQF
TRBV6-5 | ASSSSRTSANGLQETQY
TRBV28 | ASSPWQESTYYEQY
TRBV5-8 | ASRRQGGMFQPQH
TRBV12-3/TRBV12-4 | ASSLQGGGYGYT
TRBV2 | ASSDETRTYNEQF
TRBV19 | ASSDWEQGRSPLH